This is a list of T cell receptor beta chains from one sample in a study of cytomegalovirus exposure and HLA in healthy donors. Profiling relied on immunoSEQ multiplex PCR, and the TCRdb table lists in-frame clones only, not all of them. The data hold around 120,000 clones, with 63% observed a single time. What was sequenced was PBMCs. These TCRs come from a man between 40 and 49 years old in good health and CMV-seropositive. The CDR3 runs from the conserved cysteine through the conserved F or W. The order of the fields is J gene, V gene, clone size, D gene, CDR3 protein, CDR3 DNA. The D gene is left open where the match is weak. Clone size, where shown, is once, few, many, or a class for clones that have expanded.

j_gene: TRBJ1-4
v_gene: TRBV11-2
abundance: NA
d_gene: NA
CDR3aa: CASSLGGLGIEFEKLFF
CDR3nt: TGTGCCAGCAGCTTAGGAGGGTTAGGTATCGAGTTTGAAAAACTGTTTTTT

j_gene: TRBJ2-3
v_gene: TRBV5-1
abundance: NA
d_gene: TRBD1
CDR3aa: CTSSRDRITDTQYF
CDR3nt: TGCACCAGCAGCCGGGACAGAATCACAGATACGCAGTATTTT

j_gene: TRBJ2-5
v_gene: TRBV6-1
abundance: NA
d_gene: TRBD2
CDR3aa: CASSVSGTYETQYF
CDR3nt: TGTGCCAGCAGTGTTAGCGGGACCTATGAGACCCAGTACTTC

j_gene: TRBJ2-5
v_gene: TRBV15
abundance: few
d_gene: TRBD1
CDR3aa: CATSGRDRVDQETQYF
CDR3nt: TGTGCCACCAGCGGCCGGGACAGAGTAGACCAAGAGACCCAGTACTTC

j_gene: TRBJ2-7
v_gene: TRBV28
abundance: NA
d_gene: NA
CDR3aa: CASSALEARISYEQYF
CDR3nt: TGTGCCAGCAGCGCACTAGAAGCTCGAATTTCCTACGAGCAGTACTTC

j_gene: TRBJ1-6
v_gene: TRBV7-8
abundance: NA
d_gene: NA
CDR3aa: CASSPGAPLHF
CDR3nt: TGTGCCAGCTCCCCTGGGGCGCCCCTCCACTTT

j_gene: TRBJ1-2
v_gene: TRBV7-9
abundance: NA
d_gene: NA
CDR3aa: CASSLQGEDGYTF
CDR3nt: TGTGCCAGCAGCTTGCAGGGCGAGGATGGCTACACCTTC

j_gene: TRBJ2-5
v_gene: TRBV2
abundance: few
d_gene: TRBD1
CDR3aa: CASSPIEGAAETQYF
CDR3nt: TGTGCCAGCAGCCCCATCGAGGGGGCCGCAGAGACCCAGTACTTC

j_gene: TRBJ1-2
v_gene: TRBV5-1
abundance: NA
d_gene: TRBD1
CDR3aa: CASSPGQGKDGYTF
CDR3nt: TGCGCCAGCAGCCCCGGACAGGGGAAGGATGGCTACACCTTC

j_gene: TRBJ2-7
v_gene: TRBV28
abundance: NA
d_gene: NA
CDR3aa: CASTLTGISGQYF
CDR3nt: TGTGCCAGCACCCTAACAGGGATCTCTGGGCAGTACTTC

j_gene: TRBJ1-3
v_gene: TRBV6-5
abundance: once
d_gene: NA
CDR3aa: CATRQDSGNTIYF
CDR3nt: TGTGCCACAAGACAGGACTCTGGAAACACCATATATTTT

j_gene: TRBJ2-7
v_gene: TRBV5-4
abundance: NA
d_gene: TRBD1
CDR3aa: CASSLARGTGSHEQYF
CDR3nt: TGTGCCAGCAGCTTGGCCCGGGGGACAGGGTCCCACGAGCAGTACTTC

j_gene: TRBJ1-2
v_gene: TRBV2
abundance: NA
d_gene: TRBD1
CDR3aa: CASRESGTGLYGYTF
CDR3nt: TGTGCCAGCAGGGAATCCGGGACAGGACTCTATGGCTACACCTTC

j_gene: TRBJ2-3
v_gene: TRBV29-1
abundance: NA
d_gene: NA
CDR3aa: CSVGGGGDTQYF
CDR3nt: TGCAGCGTTGGCGGGGGCGGGGATACGCAGTATTTT

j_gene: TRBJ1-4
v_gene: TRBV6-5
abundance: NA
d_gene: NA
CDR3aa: CASSTSRGANEKLFF
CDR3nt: TGTGCCAGCAGCACCTCCAGGGGTGCTAATGAAAAACTGTTTTTT

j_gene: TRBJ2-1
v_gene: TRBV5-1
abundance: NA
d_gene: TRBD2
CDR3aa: CASSLGSGGGSGNEQFF
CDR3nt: TGCGCCAGCAGCTTGGGTAGCGGGGGGGGCAGTGGGAATGAGCAGTTCTTC

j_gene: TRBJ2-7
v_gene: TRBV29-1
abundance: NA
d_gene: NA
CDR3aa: CSARGTYYEQYF
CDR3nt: TGCAGCGCGCGAGGGACATACTACGAGCAGTACTTC

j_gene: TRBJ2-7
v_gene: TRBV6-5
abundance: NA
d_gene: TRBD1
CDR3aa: CASSYFPGQARSEQYF
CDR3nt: TGTGCCAGCAGTTACTTTCCGGGACAGGCTCGTTCCGAGCAGTACTTC

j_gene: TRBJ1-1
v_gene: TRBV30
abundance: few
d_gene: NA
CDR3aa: CAWGGHRNTEAFF
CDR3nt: TGTGCCTGGGGGGGACACCGGAACACTGAAGCTTTCTTT

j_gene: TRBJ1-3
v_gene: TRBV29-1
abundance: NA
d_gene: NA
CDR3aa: CSAETAGNTIYF
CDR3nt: TGCAGCGCTGAGACTGCGGGAAACACCATATATTTT

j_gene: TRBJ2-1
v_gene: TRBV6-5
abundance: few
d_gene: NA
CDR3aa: CASSYSSTATYNEQFF
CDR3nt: TGTGCCAGCAGTTACTCGTCGACAGCAACTTACAATGAGCAGTTCTTC

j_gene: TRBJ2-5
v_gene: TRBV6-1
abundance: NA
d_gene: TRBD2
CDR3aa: CASSGIGGGVETQYF
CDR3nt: TGTGCCAGCAGTGGGATCGGCGGGGGGGTCGAGACCCAGTACTTC

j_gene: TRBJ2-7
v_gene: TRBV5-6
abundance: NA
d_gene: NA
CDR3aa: CASSLQESYYEQYF
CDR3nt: TGTGCCAGCAGCTTACAGGAGTCTTACTACGAGCAGTACTTC

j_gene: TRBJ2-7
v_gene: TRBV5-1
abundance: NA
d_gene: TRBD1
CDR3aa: CASSWTGPHPKF
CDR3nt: TGCGCCAGCAGCTGGACAGGTCCCCACCCTAAGTTC

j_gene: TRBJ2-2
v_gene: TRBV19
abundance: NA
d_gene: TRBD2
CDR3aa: CASSPTSGNTGELFF
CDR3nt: TGTGCCAGTAGCCCGACTAGCGGGAACACCGGGGAGCTGTTTTTT

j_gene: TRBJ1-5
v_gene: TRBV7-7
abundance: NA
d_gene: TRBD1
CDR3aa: CASSRQGARDQPQHF
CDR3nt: TGTGCTAGCAGCCGACAGGGGGCGAGGGATCAGCCCCAGCATTTT

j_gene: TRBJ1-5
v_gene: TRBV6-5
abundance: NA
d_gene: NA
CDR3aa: CASSTLPRGDQPQHF
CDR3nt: TGTGCCAGCAGCACTCTCCCCCGGGGGGATCAGCCCCAGCATTTT

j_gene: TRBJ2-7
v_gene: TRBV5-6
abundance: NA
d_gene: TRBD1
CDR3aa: CASSFTGTGTYEQYF
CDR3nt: TGTGCCAGCAGTTTTACCGGGACAGGGACCTACGAGCAGTACTTC

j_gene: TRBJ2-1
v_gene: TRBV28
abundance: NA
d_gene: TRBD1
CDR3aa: CASSLGWTGGNEQFF
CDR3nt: TGTGCCAGCAGTTTGGGCTGGACAGGGGGGAATGAGCAGTTCTTC

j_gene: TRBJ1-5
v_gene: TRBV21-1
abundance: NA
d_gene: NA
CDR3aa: CASSAGQGIQPQHF
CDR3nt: TGTGCCAGCAGCGCCGGACAGGGTATTCAGCCCCAGCATTTT

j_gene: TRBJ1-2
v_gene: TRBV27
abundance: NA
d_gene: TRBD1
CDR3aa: CASGIWTGGYTF
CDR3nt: TGTGCCAGCGGGATCTGGACAGGCGGCTACACCTTC

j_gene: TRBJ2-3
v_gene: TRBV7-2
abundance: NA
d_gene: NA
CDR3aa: CASSLQGRDTQYF
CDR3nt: TGTGCCAGCAGCTTACAGGGTCGGGATACGCAGTATTTT

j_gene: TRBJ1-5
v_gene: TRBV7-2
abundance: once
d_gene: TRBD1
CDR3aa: CASSLGGTDQPQHF
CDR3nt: TGTGCCAGCAGCTTAGGTGGGACAGATCAGCCCCAGCATTTT

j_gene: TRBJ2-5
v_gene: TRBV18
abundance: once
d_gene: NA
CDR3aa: CASSVQVNQETQYF
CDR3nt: TGTGCCAGCTCAGTACAGGTTAACCAAGAGACCCAGTACTTC

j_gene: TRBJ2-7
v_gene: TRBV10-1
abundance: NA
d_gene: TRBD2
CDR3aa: CASSESVASGSYEQYF
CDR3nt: TGCGCCAGCAGTGAGTCAGTGGCTAGCGGAAGCTACGAGCAGTACTTC

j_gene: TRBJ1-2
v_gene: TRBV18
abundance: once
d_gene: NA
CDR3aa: CASSPGDSGYTF
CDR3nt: TGTGCCAGCTCACCAGGGGACTCCGGCTACACCTTC

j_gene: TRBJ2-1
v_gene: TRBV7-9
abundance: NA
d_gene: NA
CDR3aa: CASSLSKNEQFF
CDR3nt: TGTGCCAGCAGCTTATCTAAGAATGAGCAGTTCTTC

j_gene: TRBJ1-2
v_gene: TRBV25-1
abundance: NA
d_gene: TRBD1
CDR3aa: CASSGLDRVYGYTF
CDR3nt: TGTGCCAGCAGTGGCCTGGACAGGGTTTATGGCTACACCTTC

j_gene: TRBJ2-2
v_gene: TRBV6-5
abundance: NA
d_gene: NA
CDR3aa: CASSYPETGELFF
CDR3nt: TGTGCCAGCAGTTACCCCGAGACCGGGGAGCTGTTTTTT

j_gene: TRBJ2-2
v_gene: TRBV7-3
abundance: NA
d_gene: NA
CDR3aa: CASSLYGGRRNTGELFF
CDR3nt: TGTGCCAGCAGCTTATACGGGGGTAGGCGGAACACCGGGGAGCTGTTTTTT

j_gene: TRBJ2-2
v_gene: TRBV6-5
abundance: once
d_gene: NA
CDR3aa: CASSYSPGQNTGELFF
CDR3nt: TGTGCCAGCAGTTACTCCCCGGGACAGAACACCGGGGAGCTGTTTTTT

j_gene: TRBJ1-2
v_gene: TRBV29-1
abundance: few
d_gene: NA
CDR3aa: CSVGDSGGYGYTF
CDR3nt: TGCAGCGTGGGGGACTCGGGGGGCTATGGCTACACCTTC

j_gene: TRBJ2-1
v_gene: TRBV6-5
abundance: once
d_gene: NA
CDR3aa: CASSYSLHQRDNEQFF
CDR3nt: TGTGCCAGCAGTTACTCCCTGCACCAGCGCGACAATGAGCAGTTCTTC

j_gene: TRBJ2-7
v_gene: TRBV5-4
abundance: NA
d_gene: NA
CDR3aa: CASSFSVLAREQYF
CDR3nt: TGTGCCAGCAGCTTTAGTGTCCTGGCTAGGGAGCAGTACTTC

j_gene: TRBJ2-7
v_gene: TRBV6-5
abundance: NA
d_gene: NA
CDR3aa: CASSYGGSRYEQYF
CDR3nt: TGTGCCAGCAGTTACGGTGGGAGTAGGTACGAGCAGTACTTC

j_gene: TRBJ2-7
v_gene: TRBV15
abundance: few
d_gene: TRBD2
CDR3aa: CATSRDRFPQGPGLATYEQYF
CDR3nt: TGTGCCACCAGCAGAGATAGGTTCCCACAGGGACCGGGACTAGCGACCTACGAGCAGTACTTC

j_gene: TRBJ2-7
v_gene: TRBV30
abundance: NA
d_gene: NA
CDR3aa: CAWSVISDSYEQYF
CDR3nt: TGTGCCTGGAGTGTAATCAGTGACTCCTACGAGCAGTACTTC

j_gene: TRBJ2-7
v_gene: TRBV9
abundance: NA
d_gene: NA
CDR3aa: CASSVGGGGGRLREQYF
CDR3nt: TGTGCCAGCAGCGTTGGAGGGGGGGGCGGACGGTTGAGAGAGCAGTACTTC

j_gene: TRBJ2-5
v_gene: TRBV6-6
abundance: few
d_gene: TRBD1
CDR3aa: CASSRDRAETQYF
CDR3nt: TGTGCCAGCAGCCGGGACAGGGCCGAGACCCAGTACTTC

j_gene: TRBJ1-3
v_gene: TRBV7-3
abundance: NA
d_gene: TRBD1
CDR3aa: CASSPRGGSLGNTIYF
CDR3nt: TGTGCCAGCAGCCCGCGAGGGGGCTCCTTGGGAAACACCATATATTTT

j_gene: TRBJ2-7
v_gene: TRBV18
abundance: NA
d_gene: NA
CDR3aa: CASSLRDSGGEQYF
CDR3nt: TGTGCCAGCTCACTACGGGACTCAGGGGGCGAGCAGTACTTC

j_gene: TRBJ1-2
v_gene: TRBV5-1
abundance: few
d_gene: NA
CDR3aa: CASSLDLYDYGYTF
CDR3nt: TGCGCCAGCAGCTTGGATCTGTATGACTATGGCTACACCTTC

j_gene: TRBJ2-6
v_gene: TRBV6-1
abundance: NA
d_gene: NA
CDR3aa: CASSEDNSGANVLTF
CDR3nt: TGTGCCAGCAGTGAGGACAACTCTGGGGCCAACGTCCTGACTTTC